The 28 T cell receptor beta chains below were found in one sample sequenced in a study of cytomegalovirus exposure and HLA in healthy donors. The PCR ran on 60 Vbeta and 13 Jbeta primers. Generated by immunoSEQ multiplex PCR, the TCRdb table keeps only in-frame clones and is missing some. The sample consists of approximately 180,000 clones, under 85% of them appearing once. Sequencing input: PBMCs. The receptors derive from a human donor in good health.

The chain links TRBV6-6 to TRBJ2-7; the D is unclear. The CDR3 extends over 14 amino acids. Trimming took 2 bases from V and 3 from J, leaving 11 bases between them. Germline V gives CDR1 MNHNY, CDR2 SVGAGI (reference sequence). The chain's CDR3 is CASSYETNNYEQYF. CDR3 in DNA: TGTGCCAGCAGTTACGAGACAAATAACTACGAGCAGTACTTC.

This sequence joins TRBV7-2 and TRBJ2-7; 8 bases align to TRBD1. Germline trimming cut 5 bases from V and 0 bases from J; bases unmatched to any gene: 6. This CDR3 is built from 15 residues. CDR1 and CDR2 (germline): SGHTA, FQGNSA. In DNA, the CDR3 is TGTGCCAGCAGCCGTGGGACAGGCGGCTCCTACGAGCAGTACTTC. This encodes CASSRGTGGSYEQYF.

In this sample, this clone turned up a few times. The chain joins TRBV19 to TRBJ1-6; the D gene is possibly TRBD1 (5 bases). The ends were cut back, 3 bases at V and 0 bases at J, with 12 bases in the middle. The CDR3 covers 17 residues. CDR1 is LNHDA, CDR2 SQIVND, per germline (reference sequence). The CDR3 is CASSIRQTGSYNSPLHF. The CDR3 DNA reads TGTGCCAGTAGTATCCGACAGACCGGCTCCTATAATTCACCCCTCCACTTT. The full variable domain, its missing parts supplied by reference TRBV19 and TRBJ1-6, is DGGITQSPKYLFRKEGQNVTLSCEQNLNHDAMYWYRQDPGQGLRLIYYSQIVNDFQKGDIAEGYSVSREKKESFPLTVTSAQKNPTAFYLCASSIRQTGSYNSPLHFGNGTRLTVT.

This clone was detected only a few times. At the DNA level, this CDR3 is encoded by other sequences in the same sample as well. The gene calls are TRBV6-5 and TRBJ1-1, with D uncertain. Germline loops: CDR1 MNHEY, CDR2 SVGAGI. This CDR3 contains 11 residues. V was pared by 6 bases and J by 3 bases, with 5 bases between. The CDR3 is CASRRDTEAFF. The CDR3, as DNA: TGTGCCAGCAGGCGGGACACTGAAGCTTTCTTT.

This clone was observed a handful of times. The chain links TRBV30 to TRBJ1-2, with 9 bases matching TRBD1. The CDR3 loop spans 15 amino acids. In germline, CDR1 is GTSNPN, CDR2 SVGIG (reference sequence). J gave up 4 bases and V 3 bases, and 9 bases lay outside the gene matches. Written as DNA, the CDR3 is TGTGCCTGGAGGGAAAAGGGACAGGGAGCCTATGGCTACACCTTC. It is translated as CAWREKGQGAYGYTF.

Worth noting for this clone: Its ends do not fully match the called genes, so a read error is possible. V is TRBV7-2 and J is TRBJ2-7; 12 bases map to TRBD2. The CDR3 has 14 amino acids. Germline assignment: CDR1 SGHTA and CDR2 FQGNSA. In nucleotides, the CDR3 is TGTGCCAGCAGCTTAGAGCCTAGCGGGGGGGCCCAAGCCTTC. Its protein is CASSLEPSGGAQAF.

In its sample, this clone was seen a few times. The V call is TRBV10-3, the J call TRBJ2-7, with a possible D match to TRBD2 (5 bases). V was pared by 10 bases and J by 2 bases, with 18 bases between. The CDR3 totals 14 residues. Per germline, CDR1 ENHRY and CDR2 SYGVKD. The CDR3 sequence is CATTPQAGTYEQYF. As DNA, the CDR3 is TGTGCCACTACCCCCCAGGCCGGGACCTACGAGCAGTACTTC.

In its sample, this clone was seen a few times. This rearrangement joins TRBV6-1 to TRBJ2-7; 7 positions agree with TRBD1. The germline CDR1 and CDR2 sequences are MNHNS and SASEGT. The CDR3 contains 14 residues. V dropped 5 bases and J dropped 5; count of bases not matched to a gene: 9. Written as DNA, the CDR3 is TGTGCCAGCAGTTTCACAGGGGCGAGCCACGAGCAGTACTTC. This gives the protein CASSFTGASHEQYF.

This clone occurred a few times. The junction shows a germline mismatch at one end, possibly a read error. The gene calls are TRBV7-9 and TRBJ1-5; 7 bases line up with TRBD1. This CDR3 has 17 amino acids. Germline lookup yields CDR1 SEHNR and CDR2 FQNEAQ (reference sequence). Here the CDR3 reads CSSSFGQTGVRNQPQHF. DNA of the CDR3: TGTTCCAGCAGCTTTGGCCAAACAGGGGTTCGCAATCAGCCCCAGCATTTT. The whole variable domain, filled in from reference TRBV7-9 and TRBJ1-5, reads DTGVSQNPRHKITKRGQNVTFRCDPISEHNRLYWYRQTLGQGPEFLTYFQNEAQLEKSRLLSDRFSAERPKGSFSTLEIQRTEQGDSAMYLCSSSFGQTGVRNQPQHFGDGTRLSIL.

This chain links TRBV12-2 with TRBJ2-3; TRBD2 is taken as the D call from the table, unchecked against the DNA. TRBV12-2 is noted as a pseudogene. The CDR3 contains 17 residues. The CDR3 reads CASRLGLAGGITDTQYF. CDR3 in DNA: TGTGCAAGTCGCTTAGGTCTAGCGGGGGGGATCACAGATACGCAGTATTTT.

V is TRBV27 and J is TRBJ1-5; TRBD1 might be the D (6 bases). V was pared by 0 bases and J by 7 bases, with 13 bases between. The CDR3 contains 15 residues. CDR1 and CDR2 from the germline V gene are MNHEY and SMNVEV (reference sequence). CDR3 sequence reads: CASSLSHNRDQPQHF. CDR3 in DNA: TGTGCCAGCAGTTTATCCCATAACAGGGACCAGCCCCAGCATTTT.

The chain is built from TRBV6-5 and TRBJ2-5; D remains unclear. Germline V gene lookup returns CDR1 MNHEY and CDR2 SVGAGI. There are 13 residues in the CDR3. Trimming stripped 0 bases from V and 5 bases from J, with 7 bases between. The CDR3 here is CASSYSSRETQYF. In nucleotides, the CDR3 is TGTGCCAGCAGTTACTCGTCTCGGGAGACCCAGTACTTC.

The chain recombines TRBV18 with TRBJ1-6; D perhaps matches TRBD1 (6 bases). Germline CDR1 KGHSH, CDR2 LQKENI. The CDR3 consists of 15 residues. The V end was cut by 0 bases, the J end by 7 bases, with 10 bases between. The CDR3 nucleotides are TGTGCCAGCTCACCACCGCAGGGGCCGAATTCACCCCTCCACTTT. Its protein is CASSPPQGPNSPLHF.

V gene TRBV11-2 combines with J gene TRBJ2-7; 9 bases line up with TRBD2. The CDR3 length is 13 residues. V was pared by 0 bases and J by 7 bases, with 1 base of the junction left unmatched. Germline lookup yields CDR1 SGHAT and CDR2 FQNNGV. This CDR3 is CASSLERGGEQYF. In DNA form, the CDR3 reads TGTGCCAGCAGCTTAGAGCGGGGGGGAGAGCAGTACTTC. Full variable domain (remainder filled in from reference TRBV11-2 and TRBJ2-7): EAGVAQSPRYKIIEKRQSVAFWCNPISGHATLYWYQQILGQGPKLLIQFQNNGVVDDSQLPKDRFSAERLKGVDSTLKIQPAKLEDSAVYLCASSLERGGEQYFGPGTRLTVT.

The chain carries TRBV18 and TRBJ1-3; 8 bases align to TRBD1. The V gene end was trimmed by 2 bases and the J gene end by 1 base; junction bases not matched to a gene: 4. Looked up from germline, CDR1 is KGHSH and CDR2 is LQKENI. CDR3 length equals 16 residues. The CDR3 reads CASSPANRGSGNTIYF. The CDR3 nucleotides read TGTGCCAGCTCACCAGCAAACAGGGGGTCTGGAAACACCATATATTTT.

For this clone: Other DNA sequences in this specimen translate into the identical CDR3. This chain joins TRBV6-5 and TRBJ1-1; perhaps TRBD1 as D (6 bases). Trimming shortened V by 0 bases and J by 1 base, and 6 bases separated the two germline ends. Germline V gene data show CDR1 as MNHEY and CDR2 as SVGAGI. This CDR3 contains 14 residues. The CDR3, as DNA: TGTGCCAGCAGTTACTCAGGGGGGAACACTGAAGCTTTCTTT. It is translated as CASSYSGGNTEAFF.

This rearrangement joins TRBV9 to TRBJ2-3; 11 bases are a match to TRBD2. Germline V lookup: CDR1 SGDLS, CDR2 YYNGEE. The junction had 11 bases not matched to a gene; V was cut back by 1 base and J by 7 bases. The CDR3 loop spans 17 amino acids. The CDR3 DNA reads as TGTGCCAGCAGCGTAACCGGGACTAGCGGACTACCGAATACGCAGTATTTT. Translation gives CASSVTGTSGLPNTQYF.

This chain connects TRBV6-1 to TRBJ2-5; 10 positions agree with TRBD2. CDR1 is MNHNS, CDR2 SASEGT, per germline. The CDR3 spans 16 residues. V gave up 3 bases and J gave up 5 bases; unmatched junction bases: 9. The CDR3 DNA sequence: TGTGCCAGCAGTGAGGTCCTAGCGGGGGCCAGGGAGACCCAGTACTTC. It codes for CASSEVLAGARETQYF.

On this clone itself: At one end, the junction sequence differs from germline, possibly due to a read error. The sample contains more than one DNA sequence encoding this CDR3. The V and J genes are TRBV11-3 and TRBJ2-3, with D possibly being TRBD2 (6 bases). The CDR3 is 14 residues long. The germline gives CDR1 SGHNT, CDR2 YENEEA. CDR3 coding DNA: TGTGCCAGCAGCTTAGATGGGACTTCTAATACGCAATATTTT. It specifies CASSLDGTSNTQYF.

This clone was counted once. The chain employs TRBV10-3 and TRBJ2-2; TRBD2 aligns across 9 bases. CDR1 is ENHRY and CDR2 is SYGVKD in the germline V gene. CDR3 length equals 13 residues. J gave up 5 bases and V 10 bases, and 5 bases lay outside the gene matches. This chain's CDR3 is CATNLAGTGELFF. The CDR3 DNA follows: TGTGCCACCAACCTAGCGGGGACCGGGGAGCTGTTTTTT.

V and J are TRBV7-9 and TRBJ2-1; 10 bases align to TRBD1. J was trimmed by 4 bases and V by 7 bases; bases with no gene match: 7. This CDR3 is 15 amino acids long. Germline V CDR1 and CDR2: SEHNR, FQNEAQ (reference sequence). The CDR3 nucleotides read TGTGCCAGCATCGCACCGGGACAGGGGTACAATGAGCAGTTCTTC. Translation gives CASIAPGQGYNEQFF.

Turning to this clone: One end of the junction varies from germline; a read error may be responsible. The chain carries TRBV7-9 and TRBJ2-4; D possibly corresponds to TRBD1 (7 bases). This CDR3 region has 12 residues. The V gene's germline CDR1 is SEHNR and CDR2 FQNEAQ (reference sequence). The CDR3 reads CASSFGGGVISF. The DNA for the CDR3 is TGTGCCAGCAGCTTTGGAGGGGGCGTGATTTCTTTC. Full variable domain (outside the CDR3, taken from reference TRBV7-9 and TRBJ2-4): DTGVSQNPRHKITKRGQNVTFRCDPISEHNRLYWYRQTLGQGPEFLTYFQNEAQLEKSRLLSDRFSAERPKGSFSTLEIQRTEQGDSAMYLCASSFGGGVISFGAGTRLSVL.

This chain uses TRBV19 with TRBJ1-5; 7 bases fit TRBD1. The V gene end was trimmed by 6 bases and the J gene end by 0 bases; junction bases not matched to a gene: 5. The CDR3 length is 15 residues. Per germline, CDR1 LNHDA and CDR2 SQIVND (reference sequence). CDR3 in amino acids: CASRGDRASNQPQHF. CDR3 coding DNA: TGTGCCAGTAGAGGAGACAGGGCTAGCAATCAGCCCCAGCATTTT.

The chain has TRBV6-5 and TRBJ2-7; the D gene is possibly TRBD1 (8 bases). The CDR3 is 14 residues long. Germline CDR1 is MNHEY and CDR2 is SVGAGI. V was pared by 7 bases and J by 2 bases, with 15 bases between. This CDR3 reads CASNRGGPPYEQYF. The CDR3 DNA reads as TGTGCCAGCAACAGGGGGGGGCCCCCCTACGAGCAGTACTTC.

The chain recombines TRBV18 with TRBJ1-2, with 7 bases fitting TRBD1. The CDR3 contains 13 residues. The germline CDR1 and CDR2 sequences are KGHSH and LQKENI. The V segment lost 0 bases and the J segment 7 bases; nucleotides outside the gene matches: 2. The CDR3 DNA reads TGTGCCAGCTCACCACCAGGGGGCGTTGGCTACACCTTC. This gives the protein CASSPPGGVGYTF.

This clone was found a few times. The chain is built from TRBV7-9 and TRBJ1-3; a possible D gene is TRBD1 (6 bases). Germline V CDR1 and CDR2: SEHNR, FQNEAQ (reference sequence). The CDR3 sequence is 16 residues long. V gave up 4 bases and J gave up 0 bases, with 13 bases separating them. The CDR3 region is CASSSATGSSGNTIYF. The CDR3 DNA reads as TGTGCCAGCAGCTCCGCTACAGGGAGCTCTGGAAACACCATATATTTT.

CDR3 loop: CASSQGTKDLSSYTF. CDR3 DNA sequence: TGCGCCAGCAGCCAAGGAACCAAGGACTTATCGAGCTACACCTTC. The V gene is TRBV4-1, the J gene TRBJ1-2; no clear D gene. Trimming took off 1 base at V and 9 bases at J, with 18 bases between the two ends. Germline CDR1 is MGHRA and CDR2 is YSYEKL. The CDR3 is made up of 15 amino acids.

The chain employs TRBV5-8 and TRBJ2-3, with 9 bases fitting TRBD1. This CDR3 has 15 residues. Per germline, CDR1 SGHTS and CDR2 YDEGEE. With 0 bases clipped from V and 4 bases from J, the junction kept 3 bases outside the gene matches. The CDR3 loop is CASSLGQGESDTQYF. CDR3 in DNA: TGTGCCAGCAGCTTGGGACAGGGGGAATCAGATACGCAGTATTTT.